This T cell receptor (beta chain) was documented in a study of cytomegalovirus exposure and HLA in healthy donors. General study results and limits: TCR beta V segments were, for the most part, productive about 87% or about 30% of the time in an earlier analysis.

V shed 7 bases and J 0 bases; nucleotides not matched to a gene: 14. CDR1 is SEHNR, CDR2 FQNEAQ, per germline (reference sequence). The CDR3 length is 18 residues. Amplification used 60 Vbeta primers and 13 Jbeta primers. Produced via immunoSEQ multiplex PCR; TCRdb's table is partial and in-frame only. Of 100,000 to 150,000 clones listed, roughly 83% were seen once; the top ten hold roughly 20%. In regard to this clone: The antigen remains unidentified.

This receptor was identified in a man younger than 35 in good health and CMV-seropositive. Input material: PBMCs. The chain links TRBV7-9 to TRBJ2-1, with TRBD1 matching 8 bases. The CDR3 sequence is CASTTIEGQASSYNEQFF. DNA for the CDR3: TGTGCCAGCACCACGATCGAGGGACAGGCTAGCTCCTACAATGAGCAGTTCTTC.